Sequencing of this T cell receptor (beta chain) was carried out in a study of blood T cell repertoires in COVID-19. Study summary: Italy, Spain and the United States were the sources of the convalescent and acute COVID-19 samples.

This CDR3 has 14 amino acids. V was clipped by 1 base and J by 5 bases, with 12 bases between them. Germline V lookup: CDR1 MGHRA, CDR2 YSYEKL. TCRdb keeps only in-frame clones here, not all; method: immunoSEQ multiplex PCR. The sample includes about 270,000 clones, about nine tenths of them seen just once. Specimen: peripheral blood. This sequence joins TRBV4-1 and TRBJ2-7; D is ambiguous. The receptor's source is a man aged 35 to 55 with active or convalescent COVID-19. CDR3 DNA sequence: TGCGCCAGCAGCCAAGTCGGTATCCCTAACGAGCAGTACTTC. The encoded protein is CASSQVGIPNEQYF.